The clone carrying this TCR beta chain was picked up many times. This specimen belongs to a study of T cell repertoires in cytomegalovirus infection. Deletions cut 4 bases from V and 2 bases from J, with 12 bases between. CDR3 size: 14 residues. CDR1 SGHTA and CDR2 FQGNSA come from the germline V gene. TCRdb re-called the reads with MiXCR, one entry per CDR3 protein. Of fewer than 300,000 distinct CDR3 sequences listed, more than 20% are singletons. This clonotype originated in a human donor in good health (CMV status not recorded). Some clones in this sample may be carry-over from other donors' samples. Sequenced: PBMCs. The V and J genes are TRBV7-2 and TRBJ2-7; tentatively, D is TRBD1 or TRBD2 (5 bases each). The CDR3 reads CASSSGRGPYEQYF. As DNA, the CDR3 is TGTGCCAGCAGCTCAGGACGGGGACCCTACGAGCAGTACTTC.